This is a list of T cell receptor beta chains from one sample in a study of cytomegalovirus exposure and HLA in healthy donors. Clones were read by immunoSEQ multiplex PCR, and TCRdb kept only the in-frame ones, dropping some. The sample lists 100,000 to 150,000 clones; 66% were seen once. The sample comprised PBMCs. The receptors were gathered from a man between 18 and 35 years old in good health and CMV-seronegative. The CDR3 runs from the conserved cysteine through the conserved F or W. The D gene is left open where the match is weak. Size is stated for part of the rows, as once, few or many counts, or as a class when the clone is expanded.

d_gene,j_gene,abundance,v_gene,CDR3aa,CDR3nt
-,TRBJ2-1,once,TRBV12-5,CASGLEKGLSSYNEQFF,TGTGCTAGTGGTTTAGAAAAGGGGTTGAGCTCCTACAATGAGCAGTTCTTC
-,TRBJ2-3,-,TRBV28,CASSLGADSTDTQYF,TGTGCCAGCAGTTTAGGGGCGGACAGCACAGATACGCAGTATTTT
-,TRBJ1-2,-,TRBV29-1,CSVEVTTGYTF,TGCAGCGTTGAAGTGACAACAGGCTACACCTTC
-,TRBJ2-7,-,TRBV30,CAWSVRLPVGEQYF,TGTGCCTGGAGTGTCAGGTTACCGGTAGGCGAGCAGTACTTC
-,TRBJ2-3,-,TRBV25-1,CASRNPQVTDTQYF,TGTGCCAGCAGAAACCCACAGGTGACAGATACGCAGTATTTT
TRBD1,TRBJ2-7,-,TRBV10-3,CAISSPGQGARGQYF,TGTGCCATCAGTTCTCCGGGACAGGGGGCTAGGGGGCAGTACTTC
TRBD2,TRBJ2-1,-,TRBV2,CASSDGRGAAYNEQFF,TGTGCCAGCAGTGATGGGCGGGGGGCCGCCTACAATGAGCAGTTCTTC
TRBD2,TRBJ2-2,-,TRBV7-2,CASSSSATSGANTGELFF,TGTGCCAGCAGCTCTTCCGCGACTAGCGGAGCAAACACCGGGGAGCTGTTTTTT
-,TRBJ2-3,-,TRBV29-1,CSVEDKRVRTDTQYF,TGCAGCGTTGAAGATAAGAGGGTCCGGACAGATACGCAGTATTTT
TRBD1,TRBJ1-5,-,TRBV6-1,CASGMGQGGNQPQHF,TGTGCCAGCGGGATGGGACAGGGTGGCAATCAGCCCCAGCATTTT
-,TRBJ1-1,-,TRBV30,CAWTNREVSFTEAFF,TGTGCCTGGACCAACCGGGAAGTTTCCTTCACTGAAGCTTTCTTT
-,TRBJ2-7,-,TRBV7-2,CASSLAGRTYEQYF,TGTGCCAGCAGCTTGGCGGGAAGAACCTACGAGCAGTACTTC
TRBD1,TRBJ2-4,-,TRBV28,CASSLTLPGGTNIQYF,TGTGCCAGCAGCTTAACCCTCCCAGGGGGCACGAACATTCAGTACTTC
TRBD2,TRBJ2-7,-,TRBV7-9,CASSGYSGPEDEQYF,TGTGCCAGCAGCGGGTATAGCGGGCCCGAGGACGAGCAGTACTTC
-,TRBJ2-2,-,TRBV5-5,CASSPPLGGLGELFF,TGTGCCAGCAGTCCCCCGCTCGGGGGGCTCGGGGAGCTGTTTTTT
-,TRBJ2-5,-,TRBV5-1,CASSLGSKETQYF,TGCGCCAGCAGCTTGGGTTCTAAAGAGACCCAGTACTTC
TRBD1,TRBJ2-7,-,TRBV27,CASTNRGTYEQYF,TGTGCCAGCACAAACAGGGGGACCTACGAGCAGTACTTC
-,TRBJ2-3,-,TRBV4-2,CASSQDEAAENKGF,TGTGCCAGCAGCCAAGATGAGGCAGCGGAGAATAAGGGTTTT
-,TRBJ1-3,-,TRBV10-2,CASSGGFNSGNTIYF,TGCGCCAGCAGTGGAGGGTTCAACTCTGGAAACACCATATATTTT
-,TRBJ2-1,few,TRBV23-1,CASSPSGTYNEQFF,TGCGCCAGCAGTCCGTCGGGAACATACAATGAGCAGTTCTTC
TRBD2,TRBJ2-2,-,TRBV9,CASSGVGAGGNGELFF,TGTGCCAGCAGCGGTGTCGGAGCGGGGGGGAACGGGGAGCTGTTTTTT
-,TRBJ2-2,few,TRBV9,CASSVSSTGELFF,TGTGCCAGCAGCGTATCGTCCACCGGGGAGCTGTTTTTT
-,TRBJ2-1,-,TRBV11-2,CASRRDSYNEQFF,TGTGCCAGCAGGAGGGACTCCTACAATGAGCAGTTCTTC
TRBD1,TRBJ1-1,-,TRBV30,CAWRRTGAHPEAFF,TGTGCCTGGAGACGCACAGGGGCCCATCCTGAAGCTTTCTTT
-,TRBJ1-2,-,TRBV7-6,CASTGAPSDGYTF,TGTGCCAGCACAGGGGCCCCATCTGATGGCTACACCTTC
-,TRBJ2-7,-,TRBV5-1,CASSWRQLPNYEQYF,TGCGCCAGCAGCTGGAGACAGCTACCCAACTACGAGCAGTACTTC
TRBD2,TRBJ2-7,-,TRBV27,CASRDGTSGDYEQYF,TGTGCCAGCAGAGACGGAACTAGCGGAGACTACGAGCAGTACTTC
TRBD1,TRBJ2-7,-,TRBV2,CASSKRTGGYEQYF,TGTGCCAGCAGTAAAAGGACAGGGGGCTACGAGCAGTACTTC
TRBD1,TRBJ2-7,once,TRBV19,CASSDRGVSYEQYF,TGTGCCAGTAGTGACAGGGGGGTAAGCTACGAGCAGTACTTC
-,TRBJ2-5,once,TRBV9,CASSSTTGSETQYF,TGTGCCAGCAGCTCTACTACAGGGTCAGAGACCCAGTACTTC
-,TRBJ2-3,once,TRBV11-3,CASSSTGAGDTQYF,TGTGCCAGCAGCTCCACGGGTGCGGGAGATACGCAGTATTTT
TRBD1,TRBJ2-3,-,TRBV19,CASNLRQGSDTQYF,TGTGCCAGTAATCTAAGACAGGGATCAGATACGCAGTATTTT
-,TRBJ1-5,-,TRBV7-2,CASSPSPGNGQPQHF,TGTGCCAGCAGCCCTAGTCCGGGAAACGGTCAGCCCCAGCATTTT
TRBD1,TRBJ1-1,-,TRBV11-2,CASSSPGGRTGNTEAFF,TGTGCCAGCAGCTCCCCCGGCGGGAGGACAGGGAACACTGAAGCTTTCTTT
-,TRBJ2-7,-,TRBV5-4,CASSMDITLSYEQYF,TGTGCCAGCAGTATGGACATAACACTTTCCTACGAGCAGTACTTC
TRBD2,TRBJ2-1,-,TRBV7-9,CASSLARTSGRDNEQFF,TGTGCCAGCAGCTTAGCGAGGACTAGCGGGAGGGACAATGAGCAGTTCTTC
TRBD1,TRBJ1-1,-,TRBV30,CAWTRDRGTEAFF,TGTGCCTGGACCCGGGACAGGGGCACTGAAGCTTTCTTT
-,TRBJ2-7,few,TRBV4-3,CASSQESGGARDYEQYF,TGCGCCAGCAGCCAAGAATCCGGAGGGGCTCGGGACTACGAGCAGTACTTC
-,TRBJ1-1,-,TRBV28,CASSLRGLVTEAFF,TGTGCCAGCAGTTTAAGGGGATTGGTTACTGAAGCTTTCTTT
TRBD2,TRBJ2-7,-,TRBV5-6,CASRGREGLVQYF,TGTGCCAGCCGAGGGCGGGAGGGCCTCGTTCAGTACTTC
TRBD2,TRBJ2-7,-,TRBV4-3,CASSHSGLAGSYEQYF,TGCGCCAGCAGCCATTCTGGACTAGCGGGGTCCTACGAGCAGTACTTC
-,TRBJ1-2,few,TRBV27,CASSSAGTLNYGYTF,TGTGCCAGCAGTTCAGCCGGGACACTGAACTATGGCTACACCTTC
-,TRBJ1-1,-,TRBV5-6,CASSLVRRGTEAFF,TGTGCCAGCAGCTTGGTCCGAAGGGGCACTGAAGCTTTCTTT
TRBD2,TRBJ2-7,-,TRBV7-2,CASSLAGGPLEQYF,TGTGCCAGCAGCCTAGCGGGAGGGCCTCTCGAGCAGTACTTC
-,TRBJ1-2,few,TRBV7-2,CASSAGGRQSYGYTF,TGTGCCAGCAGCGCTGGTGGCAGGCAAAGCTATGGCTACACCTTC
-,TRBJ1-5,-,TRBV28,CASSQGQPQHF,TGTGCCAGCAGTCAGGGTCAGCCCCAGCATTTT
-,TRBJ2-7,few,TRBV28,CASREGSYEQYF,TGTGCCAGCAGAGAGGGTTCCTACGAGCAGTACTTC